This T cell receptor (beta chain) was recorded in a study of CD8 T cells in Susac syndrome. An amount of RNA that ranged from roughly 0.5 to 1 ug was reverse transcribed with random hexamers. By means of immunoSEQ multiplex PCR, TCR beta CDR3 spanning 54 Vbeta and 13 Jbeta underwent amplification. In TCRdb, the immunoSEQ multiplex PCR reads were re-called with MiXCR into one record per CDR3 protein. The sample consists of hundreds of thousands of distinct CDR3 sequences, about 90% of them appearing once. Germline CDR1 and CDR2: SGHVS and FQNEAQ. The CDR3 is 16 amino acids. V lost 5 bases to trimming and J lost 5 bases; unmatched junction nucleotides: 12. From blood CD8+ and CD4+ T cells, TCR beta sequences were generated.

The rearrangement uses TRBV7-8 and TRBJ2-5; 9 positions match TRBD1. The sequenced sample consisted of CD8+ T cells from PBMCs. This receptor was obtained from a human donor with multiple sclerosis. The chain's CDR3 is CASSVVGTGILETQYF. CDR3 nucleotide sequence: TGTGCCAGCAGCGTCGTCGGGACAGGGATCTTGGAGACCCAGTACTTC.